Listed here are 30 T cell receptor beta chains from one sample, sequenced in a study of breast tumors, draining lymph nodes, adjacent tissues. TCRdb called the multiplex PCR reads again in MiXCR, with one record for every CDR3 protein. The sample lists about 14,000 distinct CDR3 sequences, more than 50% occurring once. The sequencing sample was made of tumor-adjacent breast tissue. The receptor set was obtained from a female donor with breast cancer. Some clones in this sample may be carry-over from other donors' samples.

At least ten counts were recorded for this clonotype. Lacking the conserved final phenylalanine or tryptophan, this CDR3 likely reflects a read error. CDR3 bases: TGTGCCAGCAGGCTCGGACAGGGAACGACCGGGGAGCTGTTTTGT. Residues: CASRLGQGTTGELFC. The V call is TRBV11-3, the J call TRBJ2-2; TRBD1 aligns across 8 bases. The CDR3 is 15 amino acids. V trimming: 6 bases; J trimming: 5 bases; junction bases outside the gene matches: 8. CDR1 is SGHNT, CDR2 YENEEA, per germline.

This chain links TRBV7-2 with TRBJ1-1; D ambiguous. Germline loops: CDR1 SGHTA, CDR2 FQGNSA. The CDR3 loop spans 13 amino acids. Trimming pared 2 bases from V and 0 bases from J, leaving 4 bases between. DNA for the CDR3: TGTGCCAGCAGCTTACAGATGAACACTGAAGCTTTCTTT. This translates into CASSLQMNTEAFF.

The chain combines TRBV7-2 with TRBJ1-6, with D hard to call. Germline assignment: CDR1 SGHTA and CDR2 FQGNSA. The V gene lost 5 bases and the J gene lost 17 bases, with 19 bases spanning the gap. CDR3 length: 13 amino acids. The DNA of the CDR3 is TGTGCCAGCAGCCCAACGCCCGCCTTAGGCATCCACTTT. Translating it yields CASSPTPALGIHF.

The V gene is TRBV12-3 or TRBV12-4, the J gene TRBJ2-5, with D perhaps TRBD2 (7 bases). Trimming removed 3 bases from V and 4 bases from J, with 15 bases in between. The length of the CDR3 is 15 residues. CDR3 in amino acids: CASSLGGGGPETQYF. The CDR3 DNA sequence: TGTGCCAGCAGTTTGGGAGGGGGGGGCCCAGAGACCCAGTACTTC.

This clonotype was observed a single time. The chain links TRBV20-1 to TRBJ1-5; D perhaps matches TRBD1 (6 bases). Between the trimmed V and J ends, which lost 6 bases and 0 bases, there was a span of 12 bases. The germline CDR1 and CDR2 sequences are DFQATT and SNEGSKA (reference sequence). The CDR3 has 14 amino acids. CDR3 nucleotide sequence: TGCAGTGCCCCGCCGGACAGTAGCAATCAGCCCCAGCATTTT. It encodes CSAPPDSSNQPQHF.

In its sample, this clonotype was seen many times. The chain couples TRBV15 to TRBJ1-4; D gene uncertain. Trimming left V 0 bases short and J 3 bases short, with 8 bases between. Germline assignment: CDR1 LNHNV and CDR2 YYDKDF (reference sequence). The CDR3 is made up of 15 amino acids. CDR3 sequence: CATSRDRASNEKLFF. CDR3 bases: TGTGCCACCAGCAGAGATCGGGCCTCTAATGAAAAACTGTTTTTT.

The CDR3 region is CASGWQSADTQYF. The CDR3 nucleotides read TGTGCCAGCGGGTGGCAGTCGGCAGATACGCAGTATTTT. The chain joins TRBV2 to TRBJ2-3; D is unclear. Per germline, CDR1 SNHLY and CDR2 FYNNEI. V shed 8 bases and J shed 4 bases, with 13 bases lying between them. This CDR3 is built from 13 residues. Full variable domain (remainder filled in from reference TRBV2 and TRBJ2-3): EPEVTQTPSHQVTQMGQEVILRCVPISNHLYFYWYRQILGQKVEFLVSFYNNEISEKSEIFDDQFSVERPDGSNFTLKIRSTKLEDSAMYFCASGWQSADTQYFGPGTRLTVL.

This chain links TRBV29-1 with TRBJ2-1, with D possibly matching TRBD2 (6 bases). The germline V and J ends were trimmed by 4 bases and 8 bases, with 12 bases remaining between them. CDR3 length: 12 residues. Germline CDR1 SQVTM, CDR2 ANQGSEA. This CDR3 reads CSVVGGGDEQFF. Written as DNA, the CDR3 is TGCAGCGTTGTGGGGGGAGGCGATGAGCAGTTCTTC.

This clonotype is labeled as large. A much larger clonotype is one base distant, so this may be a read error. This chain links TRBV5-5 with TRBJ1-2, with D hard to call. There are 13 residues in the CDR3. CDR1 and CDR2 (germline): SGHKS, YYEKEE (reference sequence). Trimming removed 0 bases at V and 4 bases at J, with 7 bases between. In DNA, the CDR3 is TGTGCCAGCAGCTTGGATCTAACCTATGGCTACACCTTC. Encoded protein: CASSLDLTYGYTF.

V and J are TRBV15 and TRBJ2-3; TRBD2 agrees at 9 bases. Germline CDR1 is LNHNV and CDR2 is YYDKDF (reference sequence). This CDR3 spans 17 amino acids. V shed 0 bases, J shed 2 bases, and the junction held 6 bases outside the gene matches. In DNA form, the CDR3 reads TGTGCCACCAGCAGAGATAGGGCTAGCGGGAACACAGATACGCAGTATTTT. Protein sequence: CATSRDRASGNTDTQYF.

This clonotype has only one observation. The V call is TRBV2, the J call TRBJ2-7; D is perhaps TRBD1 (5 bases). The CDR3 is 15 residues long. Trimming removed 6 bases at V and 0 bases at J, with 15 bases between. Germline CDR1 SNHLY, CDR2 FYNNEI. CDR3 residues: CASSRDRRDSYEQYF. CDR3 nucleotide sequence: TGTGCCAGCAGCCGAGACAGACGCGACTCCTACGAGCAGTACTTC.

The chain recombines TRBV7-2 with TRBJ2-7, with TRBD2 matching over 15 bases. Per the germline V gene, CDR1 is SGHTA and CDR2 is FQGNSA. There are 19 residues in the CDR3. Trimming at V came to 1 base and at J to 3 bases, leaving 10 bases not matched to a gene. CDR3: CASSLEGRTSGRVDYEQYF. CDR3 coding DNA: TGTGCCAGCAGCTTAGAGGGTCGGACTAGCGGGAGGGTAGACTACGAGCAGTACTTC.

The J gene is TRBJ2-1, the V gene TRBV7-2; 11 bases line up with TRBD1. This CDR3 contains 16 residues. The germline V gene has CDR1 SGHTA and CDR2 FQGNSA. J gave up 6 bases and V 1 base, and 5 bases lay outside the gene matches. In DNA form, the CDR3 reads TGTGCCAGCAGCTTAGGAGGGACAGGGGGGATCAATGAGCAGTTCTTC. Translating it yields CASSLGGTGGINEQFF.

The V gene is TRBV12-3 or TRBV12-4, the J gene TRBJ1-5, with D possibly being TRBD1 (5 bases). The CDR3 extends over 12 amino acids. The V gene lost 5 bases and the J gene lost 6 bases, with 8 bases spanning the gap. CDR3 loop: CASSQTGQPQHF. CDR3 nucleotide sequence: TGTGCCAGCAGTCAAACAGGTCAGCCCCAGCATTTT.

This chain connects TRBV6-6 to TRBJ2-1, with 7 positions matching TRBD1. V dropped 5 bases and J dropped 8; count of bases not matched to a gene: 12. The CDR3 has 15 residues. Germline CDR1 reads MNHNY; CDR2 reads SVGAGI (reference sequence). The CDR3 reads CASSKRQGVMDEQFF. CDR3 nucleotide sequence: TGTGCCAGCAGTAAACGACAGGGTGTAATGGATGAGCAGTTCTTC.

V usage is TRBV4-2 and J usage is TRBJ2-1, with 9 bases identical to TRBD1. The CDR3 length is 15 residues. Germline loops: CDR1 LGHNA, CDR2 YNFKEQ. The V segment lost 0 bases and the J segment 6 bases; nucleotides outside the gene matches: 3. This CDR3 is CASSQETGGGNEQFF. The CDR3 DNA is TGTGCCAGCAGCCAAGAGACAGGGGGAGGCAATGAGCAGTTCTTC.

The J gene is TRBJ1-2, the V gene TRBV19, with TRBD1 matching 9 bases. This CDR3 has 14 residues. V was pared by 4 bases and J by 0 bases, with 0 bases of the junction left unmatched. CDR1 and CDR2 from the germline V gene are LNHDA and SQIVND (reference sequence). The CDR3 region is CASSRQGANYGYTF. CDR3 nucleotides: TGTGCCAGTAGTAGACAGGGGGCTAACTATGGCTACACCTTC.

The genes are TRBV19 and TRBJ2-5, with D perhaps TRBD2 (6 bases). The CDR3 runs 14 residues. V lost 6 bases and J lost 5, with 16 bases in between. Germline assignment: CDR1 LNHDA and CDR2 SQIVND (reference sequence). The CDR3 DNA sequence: TGTGCCAGTAGCCAACAGGAGGCGGGGGAGACCCAGTACTTC. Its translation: CASSQQEAGETQYF.

The CDR3 region is CASSYFRASGPGEQYF. As DNA, the CDR3 is TGTGCCAGCAGTTACTTCCGGGCCTCTGGGCCGGGCGAGCAGTACTTC. This rearrangement joins TRBV6-5 to TRBJ2-7, with D unclear. The CDR3 is made up of 16 amino acids. Trimming shortened V by 1 base and J by 6 bases, and 19 bases separated the two germline ends. CDR1 MNHEY and CDR2 SVGAGI come from the germline V gene.

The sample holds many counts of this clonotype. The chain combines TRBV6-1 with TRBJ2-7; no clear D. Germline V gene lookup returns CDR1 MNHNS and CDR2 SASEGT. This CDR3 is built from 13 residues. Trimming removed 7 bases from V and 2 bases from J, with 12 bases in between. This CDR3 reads CASKEGFTYEQYF. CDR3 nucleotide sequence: TGTGCCAGCAAAGAAGGATTTACCTACGAGCAGTACTTC.

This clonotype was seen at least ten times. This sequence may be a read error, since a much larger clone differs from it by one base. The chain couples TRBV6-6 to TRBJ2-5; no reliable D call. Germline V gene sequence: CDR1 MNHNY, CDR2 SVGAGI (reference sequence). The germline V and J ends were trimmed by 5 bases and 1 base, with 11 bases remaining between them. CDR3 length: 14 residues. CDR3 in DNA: TGTGCCAGCAGTCACGAGCCTTTCCAAGAGACCCAGTACTTC. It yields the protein CASSHEPFQETQYF.

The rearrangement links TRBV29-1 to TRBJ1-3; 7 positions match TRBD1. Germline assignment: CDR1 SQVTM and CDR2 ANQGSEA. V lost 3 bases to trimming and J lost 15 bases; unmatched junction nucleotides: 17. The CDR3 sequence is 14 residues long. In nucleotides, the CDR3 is TGCAGCGTTGATGCAGGGGGAGGCGGAAAACCCAAATATTTT. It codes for CSVDAGGGGKPKYF. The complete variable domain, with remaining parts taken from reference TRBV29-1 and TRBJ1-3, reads SAVISQKPSRDICQRGTSLTIQCQVDSQVTMMFWYRQQPGQSLTLIATANQGSEATYESGFVIDKFPISRPNLTFSTLTVSNMSPEDSSIYLCSVDAGGGGKPKYFGEGSWLTVV.

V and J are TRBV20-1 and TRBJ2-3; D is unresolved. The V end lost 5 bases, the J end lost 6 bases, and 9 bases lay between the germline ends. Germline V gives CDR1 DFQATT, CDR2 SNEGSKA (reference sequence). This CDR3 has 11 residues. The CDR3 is CSASLMDTQYF. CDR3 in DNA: TGCAGTGCTTCCTTAATGGATACGCAGTATTTT.

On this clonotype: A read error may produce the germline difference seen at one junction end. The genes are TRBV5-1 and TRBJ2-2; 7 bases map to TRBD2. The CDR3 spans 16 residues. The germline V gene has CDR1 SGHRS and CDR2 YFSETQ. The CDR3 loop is CASSWSGAGSAGELVF. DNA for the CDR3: TGCGCCAGCAGCTGGTCGGGAGCGGGGAGCGCCGGGGAGCTGGTTTTT.

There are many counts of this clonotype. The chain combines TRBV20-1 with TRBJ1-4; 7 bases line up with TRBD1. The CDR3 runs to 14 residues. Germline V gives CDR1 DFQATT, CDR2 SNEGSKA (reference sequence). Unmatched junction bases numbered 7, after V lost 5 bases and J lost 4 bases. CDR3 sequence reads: CSAYEAGGNEKLFF. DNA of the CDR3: TGCAGTGCTTACGAGGCAGGGGGTAATGAAAAACTGTTTTTT.

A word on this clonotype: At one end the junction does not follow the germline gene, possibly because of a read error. CDR3 nucleotide sequence: TGTGCCACCAGCAGAGGTAAACACCGGAACACTGAAGCTTTCTTC. It specifies CATSRGKHRNTEAFF. The chain links TRBV15 to TRBJ1-2; D ambiguous. The CDR3 runs to 15 residues. CDR1 LNHNV and CDR2 YYDKDF come from the germline V gene (reference sequence).

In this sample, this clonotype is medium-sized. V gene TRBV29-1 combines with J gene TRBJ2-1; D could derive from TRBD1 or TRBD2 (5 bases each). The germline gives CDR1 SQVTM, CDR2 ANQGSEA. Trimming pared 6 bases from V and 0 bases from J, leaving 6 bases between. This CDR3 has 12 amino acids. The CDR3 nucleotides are TGCAGCGTGAGGGGCTCCTACAATGAGCAGTTCTTC. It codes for CSVRGSYNEQFF.

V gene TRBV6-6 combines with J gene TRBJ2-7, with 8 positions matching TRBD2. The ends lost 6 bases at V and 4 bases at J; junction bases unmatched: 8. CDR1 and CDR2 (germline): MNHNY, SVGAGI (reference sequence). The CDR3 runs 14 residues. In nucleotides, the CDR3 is TGTGCCAGCAGCCTTGAGAGCGGGGGATACGAGCAGTACTTC. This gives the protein CASSLESGGYEQYF.

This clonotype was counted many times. CDR3 sequence (DNA): TGTGCCAGCAGCCAAGATGCGAGGGCTTTAGGTGAAAAACTGTTTTTT. As protein: CASSQDARALGEKLFF. The V call is TRBV3-1, the J call TRBJ1-4, with D unresolved. Trimming cost V 0 bases and J 7 bases, with 15 bases left between them. Germline CDR1 reads LGHDT; CDR2 reads YNNKEL (reference sequence). The CDR3 is 16 amino acids.

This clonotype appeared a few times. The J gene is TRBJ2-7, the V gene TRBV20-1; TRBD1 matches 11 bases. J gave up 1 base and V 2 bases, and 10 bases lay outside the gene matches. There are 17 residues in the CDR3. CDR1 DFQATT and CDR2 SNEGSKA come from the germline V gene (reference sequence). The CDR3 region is CSARTRTGGSKSYEQYF. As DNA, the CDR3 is TGCAGTGCTAGAACCCGGACAGGGGGCAGTAAGTCCTACGAGCAGTACTTC.